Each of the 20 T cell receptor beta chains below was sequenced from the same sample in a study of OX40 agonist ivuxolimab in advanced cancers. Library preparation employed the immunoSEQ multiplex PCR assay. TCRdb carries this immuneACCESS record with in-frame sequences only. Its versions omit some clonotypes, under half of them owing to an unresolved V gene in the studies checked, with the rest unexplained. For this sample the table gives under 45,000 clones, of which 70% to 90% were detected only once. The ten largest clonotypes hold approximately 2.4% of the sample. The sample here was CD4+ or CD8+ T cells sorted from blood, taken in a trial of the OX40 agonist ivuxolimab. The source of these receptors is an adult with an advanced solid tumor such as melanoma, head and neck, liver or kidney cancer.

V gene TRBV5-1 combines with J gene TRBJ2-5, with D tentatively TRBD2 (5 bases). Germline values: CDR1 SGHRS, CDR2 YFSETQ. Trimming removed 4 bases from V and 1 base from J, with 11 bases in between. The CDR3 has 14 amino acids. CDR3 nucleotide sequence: TGCGCCAGCAGCCCCGGGGATGCCCAAGAGACCCAGTACTTC. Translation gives CASSPGDAQETQYF.

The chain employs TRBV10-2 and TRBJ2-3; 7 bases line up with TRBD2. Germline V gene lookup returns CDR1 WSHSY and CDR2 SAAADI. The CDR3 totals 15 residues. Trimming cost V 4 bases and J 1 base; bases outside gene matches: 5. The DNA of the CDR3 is TGCGCCAGCAGTGTCGCAAGCGGGGGCACAGATACGCAGTATTTT. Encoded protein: CASSVASGGTDTQYF.

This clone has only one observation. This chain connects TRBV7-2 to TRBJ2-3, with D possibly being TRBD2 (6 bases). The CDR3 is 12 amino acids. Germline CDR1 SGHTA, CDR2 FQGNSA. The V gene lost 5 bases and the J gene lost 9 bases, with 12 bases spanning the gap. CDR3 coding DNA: TGTGCCAGCAGCCTGGGGGGTCACACGCAGTATTTT. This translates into CASSLGGHTQYF.

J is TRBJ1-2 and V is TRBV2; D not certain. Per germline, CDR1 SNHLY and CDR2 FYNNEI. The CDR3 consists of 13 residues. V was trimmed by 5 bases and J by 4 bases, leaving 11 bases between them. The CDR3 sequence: CASSIGPGYGYTF. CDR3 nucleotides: TGTGCCAGCAGTATAGGGCCTGGCTATGGCTACACCTTC.

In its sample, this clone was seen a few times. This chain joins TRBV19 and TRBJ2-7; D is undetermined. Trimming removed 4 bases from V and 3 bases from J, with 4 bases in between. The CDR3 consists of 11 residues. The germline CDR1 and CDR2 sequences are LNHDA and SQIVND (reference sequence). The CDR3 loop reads CASSTGYEQYF. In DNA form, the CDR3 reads TGTGCCAGTAGTACGGGCTACGAGCAGTACTTC.

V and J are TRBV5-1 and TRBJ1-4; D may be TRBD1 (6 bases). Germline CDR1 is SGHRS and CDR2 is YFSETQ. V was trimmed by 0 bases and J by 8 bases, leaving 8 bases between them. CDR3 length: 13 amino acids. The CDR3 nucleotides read TGCGCCAGCAGCTTGGGCCAGGGGGAAAAACTGTTTTTT. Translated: CASSLGQGEKLFF.

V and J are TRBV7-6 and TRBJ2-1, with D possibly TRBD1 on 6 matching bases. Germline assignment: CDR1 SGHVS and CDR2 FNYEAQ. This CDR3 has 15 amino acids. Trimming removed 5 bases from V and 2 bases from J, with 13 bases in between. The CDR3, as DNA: TGTGCCAGCAGCCCAACAGGGCCGACCTACAATGAGCAGTTCTTC. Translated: CASSPTGPTYNEQFF.

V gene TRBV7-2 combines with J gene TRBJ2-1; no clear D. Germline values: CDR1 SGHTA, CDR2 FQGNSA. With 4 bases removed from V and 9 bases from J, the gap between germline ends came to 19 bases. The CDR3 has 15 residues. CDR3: CASSSAGVLWGEQFF. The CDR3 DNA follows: TGTGCCAGCAGCTCCGCAGGAGTCCTCTGGGGTGAGCAGTTCTTC.

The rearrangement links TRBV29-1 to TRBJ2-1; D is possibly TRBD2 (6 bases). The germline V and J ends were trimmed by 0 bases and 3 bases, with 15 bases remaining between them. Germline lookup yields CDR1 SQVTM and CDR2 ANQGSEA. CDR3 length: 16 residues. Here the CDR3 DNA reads TGCAGCGTTGAAGATCCTCGAGCGGGCGACTACAATGAGCAGTTCTTC. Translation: CSVEDPRAGDYNEQFF.

Here the CDR3 reads CASSHGTDYGYTF. In nucleotides, the CDR3 is TGTGCCAGCAGTCACGGGACTGACTATGGCTACACCTTC. The chain joins TRBV6-1 to TRBJ1-2; tentative D call: TRBD1 (5 bases). Per the germline V gene, CDR1 is MNHNS and CDR2 is SASEGT. With 5 bases removed from V and 3 bases from J, the gap between germline ends came to 10 bases. The CDR3 loop spans 13 amino acids.

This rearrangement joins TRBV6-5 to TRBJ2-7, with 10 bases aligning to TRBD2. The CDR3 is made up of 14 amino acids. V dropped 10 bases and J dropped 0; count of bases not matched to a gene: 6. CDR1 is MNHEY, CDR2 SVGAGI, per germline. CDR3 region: CATRPSGSSYEQYF. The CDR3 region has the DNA TGTGCCACCAGGCCTAGCGGGAGCTCCTACGAGCAGTACTTC.

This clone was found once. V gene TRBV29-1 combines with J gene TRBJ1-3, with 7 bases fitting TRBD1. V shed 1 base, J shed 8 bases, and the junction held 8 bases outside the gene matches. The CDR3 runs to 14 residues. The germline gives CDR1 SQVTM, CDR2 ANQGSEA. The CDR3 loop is CSVEGRQGSDTIYF. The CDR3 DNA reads TGCAGCGTTGAAGGGCGACAGGGATCGGACACCATATATTTT.

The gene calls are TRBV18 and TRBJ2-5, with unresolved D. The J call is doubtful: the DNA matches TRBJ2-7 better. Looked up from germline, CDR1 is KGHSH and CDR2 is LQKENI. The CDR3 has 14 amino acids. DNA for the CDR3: TGTGCCAGCTCACCCCCGGGTCTCACCTACGAGCAGTACTTC. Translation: CASSPPGLTYEQYF.

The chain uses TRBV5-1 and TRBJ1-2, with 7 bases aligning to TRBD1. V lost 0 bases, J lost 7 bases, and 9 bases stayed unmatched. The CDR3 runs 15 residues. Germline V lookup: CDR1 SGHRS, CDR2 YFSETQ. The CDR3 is CASSLAPSRQGGYTF. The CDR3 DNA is TGCGCCAGCAGCTTGGCCCCATCAAGACAGGGTGGCTACACCTTC.

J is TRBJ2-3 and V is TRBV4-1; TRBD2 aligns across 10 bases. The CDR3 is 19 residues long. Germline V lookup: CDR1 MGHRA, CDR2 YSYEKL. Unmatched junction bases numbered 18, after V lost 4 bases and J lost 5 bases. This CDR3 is CASSPETAGGPWGKDTQYF. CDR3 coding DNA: TGCGCCAGCAGCCCCGAGACAGCGGGAGGGCCGTGGGGGAAAGATACGCAGTATTTT.

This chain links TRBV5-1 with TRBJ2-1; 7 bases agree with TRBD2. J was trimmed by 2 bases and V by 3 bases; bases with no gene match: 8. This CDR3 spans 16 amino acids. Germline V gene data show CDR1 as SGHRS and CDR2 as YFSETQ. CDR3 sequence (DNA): TGCGCCAGCAGCTCCGCCATAGCGGGCCCCTACAATGAGCAGTTCTTC. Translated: CASSSAIAGPYNEQFF.

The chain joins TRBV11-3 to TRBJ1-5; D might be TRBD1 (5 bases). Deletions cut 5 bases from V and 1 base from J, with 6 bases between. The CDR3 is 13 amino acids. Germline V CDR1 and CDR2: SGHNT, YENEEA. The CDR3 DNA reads TGTGCCAGCAGCCGGGACAGCAATCAGCCCCAGCATTTT. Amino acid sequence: CASSRDSNQPQHF.

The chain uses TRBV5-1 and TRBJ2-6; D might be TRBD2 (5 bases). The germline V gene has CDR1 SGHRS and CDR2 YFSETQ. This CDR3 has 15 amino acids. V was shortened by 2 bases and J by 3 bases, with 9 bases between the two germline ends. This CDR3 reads CASSLSGGGANVLTF. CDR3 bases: TGCGCCAGCAGCTTAAGCGGTGGTGGGGCCAACGTCCTGACTTTC.

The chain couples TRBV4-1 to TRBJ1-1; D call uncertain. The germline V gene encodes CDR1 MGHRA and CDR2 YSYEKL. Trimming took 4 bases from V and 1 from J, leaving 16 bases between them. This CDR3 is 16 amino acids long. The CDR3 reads CASSLSLDPRNTEAFF. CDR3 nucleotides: TGCGCCAGCAGCCTTAGTTTAGACCCAAGGAACACTGAAGCTTTCTTT.

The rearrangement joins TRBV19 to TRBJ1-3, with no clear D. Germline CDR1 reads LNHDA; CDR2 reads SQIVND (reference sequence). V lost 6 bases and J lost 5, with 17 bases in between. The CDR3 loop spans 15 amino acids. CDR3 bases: TGTGCCAGTAGGATCACGGGCGGAGTAAGAAACACCATATATTTT. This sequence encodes CASRITGGVRNTIYF. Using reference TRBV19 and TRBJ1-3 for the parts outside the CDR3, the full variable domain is DGGITQSPKYLFRKEGQNVTLSCEQNLNHDAMYWYRQDPGQGLRLIYYSQIVNDFQKGDIAEGYSVSREKKESFPLTVTSAQKNPTAFYLCASRITGGVRNTIYFGEGSWLTVV.